This T cell receptor beta chain came from a study of T cell responses to AZD1222 COVID-19 vaccine. TCRdb's copy holds only in-frame clones and misses some; the assay was immunoSEQ multiplex PCR. There are about 110,000 clones in the sample; approximately 92% occur only once, and 2% to 2.5% lies in the top ten. Note on this clone: Its specificity is not known.

General study points: Every sample of the repertoires postdated the peak T cell response. Donors were mostly white British, more females; clonal diversity possibly underestimated.

This CDR3 has 15 residues. The ends lost 6 bases at V and 4 bases at J; junction bases unmatched: 11. CDR1 and CDR2 from the germline V gene are SNHLY and FYNNEI. This chain joins TRBV2 and TRBJ2-7; 8 nucleotides align to TRBD1. The source material was peripheral blood, sampled 28 days after the second AZD1222 dose. This clonotype was obtained from an adult who received the AZD1222 COVID-19 vaccine. CDR3 nucleotide sequence: TGTGCCAGCAGGGAAACGACAGGGGCGTCTTACGAGCAGTACTTC. It is translated as CASRETTGASYEQYF.